These T cell receptor beta chains were read from a single sample in a study of siplizumab effects on memory and regulatory T cells. TCRdb's copy holds only in-frame clones and misses some; the assay was immunoSEQ multiplex PCR. The data hold over 60,000 clones, with under 95% observed a single time. The specimen sequenced was CD8+ T cells sorted from blood. The source is a human donor in good health. The conserved cysteine and the conserved F or W are not part of the CDR3 here. The order of the fields is D gene, J gene, V gene, CDR3 protein. D genes are given only for firm matches.

NA,TRBJ2-3,TRBV14,ASSPKDARTDTQY
NA,TRBJ1-1,TRBV19,ASLLPGGKGFAEAF
NA,TRBJ2-2,TRBV6-6,ATSFAGELF
NA,TRBJ2-7,TRBV19,ASSQGPYEQY
TRBD2,TRBJ2-5,TRBV11-2,ASSPGLAGRWGETQY
NA,TRBJ2-1,TRBV27,ASGPTGRHNEQF
TRBD2,TRBJ2-7,TRBV6-5,ASSYGAGDVYEQY
NA,TRBJ2-1,TRBV27,ASRRTAEGSYNEQF
TRBD2,TRBJ2-1,TRBV30,AWTGTSTYNEQF
NA,TRBJ1-2,TRBV29-1,SVDRGVGYT
NA,TRBJ2-7,TRBV5-1,ASSLVQGSSYEQY
TRBD2,TRBJ2-7,TRBV7-2,ASSLGTSGLGEQY
TRBD1,TRBJ2-7,TRBV30,AWSAGTGDYEQY
TRBD2,TRBJ2-3,TRBV4-1,ASSQGISGGTDTQY
TRBD2,TRBJ2-1,TRBV5-4,ASSFDRLGLAGEQF
TRBD1,TRBJ1-2,TRBV6-9,ASSVLGTALSYT
NA,TRBJ1-1,TRBV6-1,ASKGEGTEAF
NA,TRBJ2-3,TRBV5-4,ASSFAHGGTDTQY
NA,TRBJ1-5,TRBV19,ASGWDGSNQPQH
NA,TRBJ1-1,TRBV12-5,ASGLVPQGEAF
NA,TRBJ2-7,TRBV19,ASSTGWHEQY
NA,TRBJ2-5,TRBV4-2,ASSQGVETQY
NA,TRBJ2-7,TRBV27,ASSPTGTPYEQY
NA,TRBJ1-1,TRBV29-1,SVDNPTGLNTEAF
NA,TRBJ1-6,TRBV5-1,ASSLGPDPPEGLYNSPLH
NA,TRBJ2-5,TRBV7-6,ASSSGNDETQY
TRBD1,TRBJ1-2,TRBV5-6,ASSNRQGMSYGYT
NA,TRBJ2-1,TRBV7-6,ASSPSEGLDNEQF
NA,TRBJ1-5,TRBV6-1,ASSGPAGNQPQH
TRBD2,TRBJ2-2,TRBV7-9,ASSLGLVAGELF